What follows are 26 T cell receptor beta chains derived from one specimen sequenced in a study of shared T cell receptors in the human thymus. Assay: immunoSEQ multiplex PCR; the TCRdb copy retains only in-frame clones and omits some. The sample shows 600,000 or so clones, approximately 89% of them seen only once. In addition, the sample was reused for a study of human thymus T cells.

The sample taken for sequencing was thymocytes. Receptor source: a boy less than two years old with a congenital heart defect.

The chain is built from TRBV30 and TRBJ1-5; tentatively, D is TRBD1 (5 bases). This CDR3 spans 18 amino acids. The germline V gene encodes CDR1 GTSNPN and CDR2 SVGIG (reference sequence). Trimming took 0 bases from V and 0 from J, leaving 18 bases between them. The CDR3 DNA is TGTGCCTGGAGTGTTCAAGACAGAAAACCTTATAGCAATCAGCCCCAGCATTTT. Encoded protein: CAWSVQDRKPYSNQPQHF.

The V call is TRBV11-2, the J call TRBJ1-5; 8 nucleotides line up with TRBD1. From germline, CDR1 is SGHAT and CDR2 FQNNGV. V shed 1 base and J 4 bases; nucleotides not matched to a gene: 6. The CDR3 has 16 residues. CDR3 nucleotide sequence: TGTGCCAGCAGCTTAGCTGGACAGGGCGAAAATCAGCCCCAGCATTTT. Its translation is CASSLAGQGENQPQHF.

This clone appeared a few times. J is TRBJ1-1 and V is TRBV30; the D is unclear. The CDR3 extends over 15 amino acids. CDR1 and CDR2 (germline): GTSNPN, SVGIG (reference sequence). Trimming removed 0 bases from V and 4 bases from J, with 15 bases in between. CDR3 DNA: TGTGCCTGGAGTGTACGAACCAGACAAAGCACTGAAGCTTTCTTT. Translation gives CAWSVRTRQSTEAFF.

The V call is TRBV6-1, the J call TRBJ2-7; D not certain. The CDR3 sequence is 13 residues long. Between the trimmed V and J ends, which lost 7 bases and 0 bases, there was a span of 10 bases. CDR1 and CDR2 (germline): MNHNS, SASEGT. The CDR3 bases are TGTGCCAGCACATCCAGGTCCTCCTACGAGCAGTACTTC. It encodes CASTSRSSYEQYF.

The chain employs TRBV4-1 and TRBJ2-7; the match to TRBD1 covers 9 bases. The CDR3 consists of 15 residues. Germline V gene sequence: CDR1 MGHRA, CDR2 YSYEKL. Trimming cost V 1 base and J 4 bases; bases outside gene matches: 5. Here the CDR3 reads CASSQGPDRGYEQYF. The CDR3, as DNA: TGCGCCAGCAGCCAAGGCCCGGACAGGGGATACGAGCAGTACTTC.

This CDR3 is CASSPTLGGTGELFF. The CDR3 DNA sequence: TGCGCCAGCAGCCCCACCTTGGGGGGAACCGGGGAGCTGTTTTTT. The rearrangement uses TRBV4-3 and TRBJ2-2; D may be TRBD2 (6 bases). CDR3 length: 15 amino acids. Trimming removed 4 bases from V and 5 bases from J, with 14 bases in between. Germline lookup yields CDR1 LGHNA and CDR2 YSLEER.

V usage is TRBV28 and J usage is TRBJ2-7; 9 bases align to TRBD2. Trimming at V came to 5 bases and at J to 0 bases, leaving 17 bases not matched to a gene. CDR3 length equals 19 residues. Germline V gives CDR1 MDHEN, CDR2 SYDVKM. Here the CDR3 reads CASSAPSPGGGAISYEQYF. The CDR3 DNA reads TGTGCCAGCAGTGCCCCTTCCCCCGGCGGGGGGGCGATCTCCTACGAGCAGTACTTC. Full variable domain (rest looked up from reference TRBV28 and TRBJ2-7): DVKVTQSSRYLVKRTGEKVFLECVQDMDHENMFWYRQDPGLGLRLIYFSYDVKMKEKGDIPEGYSVSREKKERFSLILESASTNQTSMYLCASSAPSPGGGAISYEQYFGPGTRLTVT.

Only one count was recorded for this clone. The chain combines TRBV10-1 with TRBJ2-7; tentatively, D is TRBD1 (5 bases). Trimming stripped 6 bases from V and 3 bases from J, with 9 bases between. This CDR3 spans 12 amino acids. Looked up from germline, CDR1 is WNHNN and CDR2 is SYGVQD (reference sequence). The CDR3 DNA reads TGCGCCAGCAGCAGGGATTTCTACGAGCAGTACTTC. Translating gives CASSRDFYEQYF.

The CDR3 sequence is CATSRDLPFSDRGGPSSYNSPLHF. CDR3 in DNA: TGTGCCACCAGCAGAGATCTACCCTTTTCCGACAGGGGGGGACCCAGCTCCTATAATTCACCCCTCCACTTT. V gene TRBV15 combines with J gene TRBJ1-6, with 9 bases aligning to TRBD1. CDR1 LNHNV and CDR2 YYDKDF come from the germline V gene (reference sequence). The CDR3 extends over 24 amino acids. Germline trimming cut 0 bases from V and 0 bases from J; bases unmatched to any gene: 21.

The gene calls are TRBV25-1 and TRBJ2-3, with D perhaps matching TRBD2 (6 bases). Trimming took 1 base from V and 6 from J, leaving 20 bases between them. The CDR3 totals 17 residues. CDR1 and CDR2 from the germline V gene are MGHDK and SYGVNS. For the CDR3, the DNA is TGTGCCAGCAGTGAATGGTCGGGGAGGAGGCTCACGGATACGCAGTATTTT. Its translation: CASSEWSGRRLTDTQYF.

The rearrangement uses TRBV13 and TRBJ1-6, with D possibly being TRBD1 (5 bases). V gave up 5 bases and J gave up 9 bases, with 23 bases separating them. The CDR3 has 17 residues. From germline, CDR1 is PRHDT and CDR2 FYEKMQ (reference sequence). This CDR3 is CASSDSGLPHRSSPLHF. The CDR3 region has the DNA TGTGCCAGCAGCGACTCGGGACTCCCCCATAGAAGTTCACCCCTCCACTTT.

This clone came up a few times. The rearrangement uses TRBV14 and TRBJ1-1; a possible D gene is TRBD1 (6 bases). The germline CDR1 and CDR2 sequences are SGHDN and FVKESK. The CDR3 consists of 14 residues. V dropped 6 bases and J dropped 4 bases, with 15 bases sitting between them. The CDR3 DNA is TGTGCCAGCAGTCCGAAGAGGGGGTTCACTGAAGCTTTCTTT. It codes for CASSPKRGFTEAFF.

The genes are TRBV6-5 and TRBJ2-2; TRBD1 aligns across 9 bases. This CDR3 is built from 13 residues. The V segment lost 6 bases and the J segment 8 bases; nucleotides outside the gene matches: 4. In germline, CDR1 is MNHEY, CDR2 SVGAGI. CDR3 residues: CASRRTGAGELFF. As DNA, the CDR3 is TGTGCCAGCAGAAGGACAGGGGCAGGGGAGCTGTTTTTT.

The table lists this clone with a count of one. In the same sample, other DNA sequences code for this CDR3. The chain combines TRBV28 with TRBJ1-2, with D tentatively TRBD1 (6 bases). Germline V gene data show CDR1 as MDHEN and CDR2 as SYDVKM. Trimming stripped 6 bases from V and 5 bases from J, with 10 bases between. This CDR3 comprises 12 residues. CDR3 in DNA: TGTGCCAGCAGCCCGACAGGTTATGGCTACACCTTC. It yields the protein CASSPTGYGYTF.

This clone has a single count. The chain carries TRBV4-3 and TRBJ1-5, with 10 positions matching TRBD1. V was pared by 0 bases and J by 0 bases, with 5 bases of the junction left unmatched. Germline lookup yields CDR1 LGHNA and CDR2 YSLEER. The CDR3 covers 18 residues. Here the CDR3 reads CASSQERDRGRSNQPQHF. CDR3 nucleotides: TGCGCCAGCAGCCAAGAGCGGGACAGGGGTCGTAGCAATCAGCCCCAGCATTTT.

CDR3 loop: CASSVVATGGPGANVLTF. DNA of the CDR3: TGTGCCAGCAGCGTAGTGGCGACAGGGGGCCCTGGGGCCAACGTCCTGACTTTC. The V gene is TRBV7-9, the J gene TRBJ2-6; 10 nucleotides align to TRBD1. V shed 5 bases and J 2 bases; nucleotides not matched to a gene: 9. Germline V gene lookup returns CDR1 SEHNR and CDR2 FQNEAQ (reference sequence). This CDR3 region has 18 residues.

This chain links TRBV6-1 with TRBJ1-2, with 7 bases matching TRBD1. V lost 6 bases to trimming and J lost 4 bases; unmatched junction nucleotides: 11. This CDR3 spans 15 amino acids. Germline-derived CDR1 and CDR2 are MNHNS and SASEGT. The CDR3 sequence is CASRVRKGQVYGYTF. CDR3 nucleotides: TGTGCCAGCAGAGTACGGAAAGGACAGGTCTATGGCTACACCTTC.

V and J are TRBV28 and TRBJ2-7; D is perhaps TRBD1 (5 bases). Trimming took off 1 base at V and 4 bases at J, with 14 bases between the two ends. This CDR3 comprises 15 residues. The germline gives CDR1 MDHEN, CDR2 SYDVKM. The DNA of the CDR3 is TGTGCCAGCAGTTTATCCTCGGCAGGGTGGTACGAGCAGTACTTC. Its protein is CASSLSSAGWYEQYF. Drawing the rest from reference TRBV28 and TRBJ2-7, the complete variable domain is DVKVTQSSRYLVKRTGEKVFLECVQDMDHENMFWYRQDPGLGLRLIYFSYDVKMKEKGDIPEGYSVSREKKERFSLILESASTNQTSMYLCASSLSSAGWYEQYFGPGTRLTVT.

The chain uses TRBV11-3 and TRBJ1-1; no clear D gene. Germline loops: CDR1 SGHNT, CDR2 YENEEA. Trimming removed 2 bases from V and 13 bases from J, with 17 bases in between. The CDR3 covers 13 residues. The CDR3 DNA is TGTGCCAGCAGCTTAAGTTCTGGGCCCCGCGTTTTCTTT. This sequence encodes CASSLSSGPRVFF.

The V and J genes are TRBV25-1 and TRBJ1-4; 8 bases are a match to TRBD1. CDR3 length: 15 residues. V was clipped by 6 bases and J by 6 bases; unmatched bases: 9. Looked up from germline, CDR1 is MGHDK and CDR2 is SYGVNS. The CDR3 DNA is TGTGCCAGCAGAGGATGGGGACAGGACGATGAAAAACTGTTTTTT. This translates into CASRGWGQDDEKLFF.

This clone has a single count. CDR3 residues: CASSPKIGAGREYNEQFF. The CDR3 coding sequence is TGCGCCAGCAGCCCAAAGATAGGAGCGGGGAGAGAGTACAATGAGCAGTTCTTC. The chain combines TRBV4-1 with TRBJ2-1; TRBD2 matches at 7 bases. The CDR3 has 18 residues. The germline V gene encodes CDR1 MGHRA and CDR2 YSYEKL. V was pared by 4 bases and J by 4 bases, with 16 bases of the junction left unmatched.

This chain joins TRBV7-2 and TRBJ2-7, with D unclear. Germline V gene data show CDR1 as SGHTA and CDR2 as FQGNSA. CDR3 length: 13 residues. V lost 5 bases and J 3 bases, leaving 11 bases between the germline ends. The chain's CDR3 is CASSPSAHYEQYF. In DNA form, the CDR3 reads TGTGCCAGCAGCCCGTCTGCACACTACGAGCAGTACTTC.

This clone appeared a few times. Written as DNA, the CDR3 is TGTGCCAGCAGCCCTCCACACAGGGAAGTCGGCGCAGATACGCAGTATTTT. Its protein product is CASSPPHREVGADTQYF. This rearrangement joins TRBV5-6 to TRBJ2-3, with D possibly matching TRBD1 (6 bases). The germline V gene has CDR1 SGHDT and CDR2 YYEEEE. V was cut by 4 bases and J by 4 bases, with 22 bases left in between. There are 17 residues in the CDR3.

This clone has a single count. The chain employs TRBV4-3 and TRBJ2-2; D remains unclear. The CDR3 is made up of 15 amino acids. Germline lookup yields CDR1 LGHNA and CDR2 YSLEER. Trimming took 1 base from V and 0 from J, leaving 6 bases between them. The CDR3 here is CASSQVSTNTGELFF. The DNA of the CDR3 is TGCGCCAGCAGCCAAGTCAGTACGAACACCGGGGAGCTGTTTTTT.

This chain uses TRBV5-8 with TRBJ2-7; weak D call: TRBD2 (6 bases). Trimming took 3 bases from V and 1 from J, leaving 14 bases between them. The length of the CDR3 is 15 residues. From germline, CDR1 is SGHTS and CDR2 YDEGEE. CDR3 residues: CASSSRDFESYEQYF. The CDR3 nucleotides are TGTGCCAGCAGCTCTCGGGACTTCGAGTCCTACGAGCAGTACTTC.

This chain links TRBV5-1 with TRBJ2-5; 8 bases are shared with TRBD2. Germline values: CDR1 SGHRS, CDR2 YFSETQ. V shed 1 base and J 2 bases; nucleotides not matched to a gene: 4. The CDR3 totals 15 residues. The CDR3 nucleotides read TGCGCCAGCAGCTTGAATTCGGGGGGGCAAGAGACCCAGTACTTC. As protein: CASSLNSGGQETQYF.